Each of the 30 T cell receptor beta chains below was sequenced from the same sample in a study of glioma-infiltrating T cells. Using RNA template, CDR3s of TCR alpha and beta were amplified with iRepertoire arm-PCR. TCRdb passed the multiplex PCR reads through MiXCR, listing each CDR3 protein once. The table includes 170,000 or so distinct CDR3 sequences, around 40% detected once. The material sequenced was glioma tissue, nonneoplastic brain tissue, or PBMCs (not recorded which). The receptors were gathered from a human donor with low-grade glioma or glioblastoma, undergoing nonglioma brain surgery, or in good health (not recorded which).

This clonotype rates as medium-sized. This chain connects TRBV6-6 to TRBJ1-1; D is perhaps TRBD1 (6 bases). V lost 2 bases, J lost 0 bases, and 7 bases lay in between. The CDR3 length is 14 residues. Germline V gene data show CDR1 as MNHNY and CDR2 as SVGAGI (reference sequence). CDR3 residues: CASSYQGLNTEAFF. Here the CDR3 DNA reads TGTGCCAGCAGTTACCAGGGGTTGAACACTGAAGCTTTCTTT.

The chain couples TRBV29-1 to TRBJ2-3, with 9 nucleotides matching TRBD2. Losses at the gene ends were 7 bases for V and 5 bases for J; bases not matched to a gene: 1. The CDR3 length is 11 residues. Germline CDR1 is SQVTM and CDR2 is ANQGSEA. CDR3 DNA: TGCAGCGAGCGGGAGGTAGATACGCAGTATTTT. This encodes CSEREVDTQYF.

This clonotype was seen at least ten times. The CDR3 reads CASSLAGTGKGYTF. In nucleotides, the CDR3 is TGTGCCAGCAGCTTAGCAGGGACAGGGAAAGGCTACACCTTC. This sequence joins TRBV7-2 and TRBJ1-2, with 9 bases that match TRBD1. The trim removed 0 bases at V and 8 bases at J, leaving 4 bases unmatched. Looked up from germline, CDR1 is SGHTA and CDR2 is FQGNSA. The CDR3 consists of 14 residues.

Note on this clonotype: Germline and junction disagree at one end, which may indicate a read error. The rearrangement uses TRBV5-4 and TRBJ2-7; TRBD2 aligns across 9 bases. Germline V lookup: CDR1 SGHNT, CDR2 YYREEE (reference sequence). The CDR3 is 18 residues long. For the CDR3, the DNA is TGTGCCAGCAGACAAGGAACCGGGGCTAAACTAGCGGGCTACGAGAAGTACTTC. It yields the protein CASRQGTGAKLAGYEKYF.

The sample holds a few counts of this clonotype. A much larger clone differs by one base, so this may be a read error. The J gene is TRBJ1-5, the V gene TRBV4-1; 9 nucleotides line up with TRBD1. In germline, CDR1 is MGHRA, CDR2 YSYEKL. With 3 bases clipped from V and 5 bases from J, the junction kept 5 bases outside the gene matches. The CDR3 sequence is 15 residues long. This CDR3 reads CASSHADRGDQPQHF. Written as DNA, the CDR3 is TGCGCCAGCAGCCATGCCGACAGGGGGGATCAGCCCCAGCATTTT.

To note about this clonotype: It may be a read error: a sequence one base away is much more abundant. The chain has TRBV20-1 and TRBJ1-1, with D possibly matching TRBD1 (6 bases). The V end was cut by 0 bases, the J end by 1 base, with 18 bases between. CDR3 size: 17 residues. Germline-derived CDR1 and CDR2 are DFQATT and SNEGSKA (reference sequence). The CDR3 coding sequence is TGCAGTGCTAGAGATGGGCGACAGGACCGGCGGAACACTGAAGCTTTCTTT. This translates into CSARDGRQDRRNTEAFF.

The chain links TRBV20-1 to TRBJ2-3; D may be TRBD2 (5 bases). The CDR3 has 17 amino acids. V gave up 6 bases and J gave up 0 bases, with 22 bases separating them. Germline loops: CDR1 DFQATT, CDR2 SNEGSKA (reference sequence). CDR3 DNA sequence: TGCAGTGCCCGGAGTTCCTCGGGGTCCCTAAGCACAGATACGCAGTATTTT. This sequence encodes CSARSSSGSLSTDTQYF.

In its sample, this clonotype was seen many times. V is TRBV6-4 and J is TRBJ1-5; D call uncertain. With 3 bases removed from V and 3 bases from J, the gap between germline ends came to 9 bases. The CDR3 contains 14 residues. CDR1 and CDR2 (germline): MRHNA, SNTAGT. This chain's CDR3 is CASSENGYNQPQHF. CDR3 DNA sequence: TGTGCCAGCAGTGAAAACGGATACAATCAGCCCCAGCATTTT.

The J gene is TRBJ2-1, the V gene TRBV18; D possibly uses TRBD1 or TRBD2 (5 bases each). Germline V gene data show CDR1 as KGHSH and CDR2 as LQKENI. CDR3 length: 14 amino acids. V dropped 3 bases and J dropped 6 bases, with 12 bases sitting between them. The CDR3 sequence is CASSPEGRLNEQFF. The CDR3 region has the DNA TGTGCCAGCTCACCCGAGGGGCGGCTCAATGAGCAGTTCTTC.

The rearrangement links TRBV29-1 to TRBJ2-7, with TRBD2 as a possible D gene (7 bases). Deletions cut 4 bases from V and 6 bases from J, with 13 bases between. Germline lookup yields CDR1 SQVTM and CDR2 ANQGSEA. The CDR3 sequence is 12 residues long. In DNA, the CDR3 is TGCAGCGTTGTTGAGGGGGGGGTCGAGCAGTACTTC. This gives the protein CSVVEGGVEQYF.

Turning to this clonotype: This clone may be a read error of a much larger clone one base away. The CDR3 spells CASKSQGHETQYF. CDR3 sequence (DNA): TGTGCCAGCAAATCCCAGGGGCACGAGACCCAGTACTTC. The chain combines TRBV28 with TRBJ2-5, with a tentative D call TRBD1 (6 bases). The V and J ends lost 7 bases and 5 bases respectively, with 14 bases between them. The germline CDR1 and CDR2 sequences are MDHEN and SYDVKM. This CDR3 region has 13 residues.

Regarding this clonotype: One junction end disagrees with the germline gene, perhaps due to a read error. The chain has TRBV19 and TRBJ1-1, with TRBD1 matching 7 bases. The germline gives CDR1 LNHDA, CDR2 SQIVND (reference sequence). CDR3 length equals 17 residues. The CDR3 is CASSSSPTGELNNEVFF. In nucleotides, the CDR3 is TGTGCCAGTAGTAGCTCTCCTACAGGGGAACTAAACAATGAAGTTTTCTTT.

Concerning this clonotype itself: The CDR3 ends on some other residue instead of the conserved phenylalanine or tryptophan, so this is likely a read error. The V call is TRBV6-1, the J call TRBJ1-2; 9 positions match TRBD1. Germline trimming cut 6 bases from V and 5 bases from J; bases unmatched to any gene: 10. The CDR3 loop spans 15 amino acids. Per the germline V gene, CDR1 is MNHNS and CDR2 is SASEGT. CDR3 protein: CASSPYRDREYGYTL. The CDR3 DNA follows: TGTGCCAGCAGCCCCTACAGGGACAGGGAGTATGGCTACACCCTC.

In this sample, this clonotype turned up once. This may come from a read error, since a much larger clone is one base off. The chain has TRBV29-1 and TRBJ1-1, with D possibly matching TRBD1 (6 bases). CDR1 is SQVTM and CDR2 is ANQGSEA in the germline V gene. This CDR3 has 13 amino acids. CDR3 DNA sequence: TGCAGCGCTGAACAGGGCTGTAACACTGAAGCTTTCTTT. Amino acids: CSAEQGCNTEAFF. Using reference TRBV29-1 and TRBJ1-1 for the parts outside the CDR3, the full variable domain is SAVISQKPSRDICQRGTSLTIQCQVDSQVTMMFWYRQQPGQSLTLIATANQGSEATYESGFVIDKFPISRPNLTFSTLTVSNMSPEDSSIYLCSAEQGCNTEAFFGQGTRLTVV.

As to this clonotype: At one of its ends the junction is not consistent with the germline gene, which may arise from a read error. CDR3 coding DNA: TGTGCCAGCAGGCCCGGACTAGTCGAAGGCCATGAGAAGTTCTTC. Translation gives CASRPGLVEGHEKFF. The chain carries TRBV2 and TRBJ2-1; 7 nucleotides align to TRBD2. Germline CDR1 and CDR2: SNHLY and FYNNEI. The CDR3 totals 15 residues.

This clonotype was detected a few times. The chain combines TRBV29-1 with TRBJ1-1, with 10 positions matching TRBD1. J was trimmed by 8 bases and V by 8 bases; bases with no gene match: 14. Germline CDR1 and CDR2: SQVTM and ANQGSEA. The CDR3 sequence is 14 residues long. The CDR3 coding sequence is TGCAGCTTCACCACCGGGACAGGGGTACGGGAAGCTTTCTTT. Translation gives CSFTTGTGVREAFF.

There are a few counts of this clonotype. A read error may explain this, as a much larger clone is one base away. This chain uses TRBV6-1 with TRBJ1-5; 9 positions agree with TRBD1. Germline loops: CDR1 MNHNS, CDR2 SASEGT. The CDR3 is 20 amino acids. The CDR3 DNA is TGTGCCAGCAGTGAAGGGGACAGGGTCAGGGGGGCGCATAGCAATCAGCCCAAGCATTTT. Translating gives CASSEGDRVRGAHSNQPKHF.

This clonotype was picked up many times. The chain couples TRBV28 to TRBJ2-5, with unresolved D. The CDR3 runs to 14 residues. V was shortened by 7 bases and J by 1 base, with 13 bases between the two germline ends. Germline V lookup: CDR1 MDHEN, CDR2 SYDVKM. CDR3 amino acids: CASISGRLQETQYF. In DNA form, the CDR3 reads TGTGCCAGCATCTCGGGTCGGCTCCAAGAGACCCAGTACTTC.

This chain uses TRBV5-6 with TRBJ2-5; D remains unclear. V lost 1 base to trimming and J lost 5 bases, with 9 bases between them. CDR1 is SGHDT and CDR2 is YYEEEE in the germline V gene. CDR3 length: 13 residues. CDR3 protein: CASSLWTRETQYF. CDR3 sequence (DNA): TGTGCCAGCAGCTTGTGGACCCGTGAGACCCAGTACTTC.

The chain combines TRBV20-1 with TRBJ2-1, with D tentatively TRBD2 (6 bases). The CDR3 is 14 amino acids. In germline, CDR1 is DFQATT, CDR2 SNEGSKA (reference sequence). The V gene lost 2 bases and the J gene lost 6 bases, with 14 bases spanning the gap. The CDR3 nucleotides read TGCAGTGCTAGACTGGGGAGGCAAGCCAATGAGCAGTTCTTC. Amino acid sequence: CSARLGRQANEQFF.

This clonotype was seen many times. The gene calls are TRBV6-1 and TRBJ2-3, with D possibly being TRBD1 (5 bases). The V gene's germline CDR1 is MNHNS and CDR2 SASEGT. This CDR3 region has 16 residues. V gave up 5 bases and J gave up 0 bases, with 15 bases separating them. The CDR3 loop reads CASSSGHFPSTDTQYF. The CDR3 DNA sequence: TGTGCCAGCAGTTCTGGACATTTCCCCAGCACAGATACGCAGTATTTT.

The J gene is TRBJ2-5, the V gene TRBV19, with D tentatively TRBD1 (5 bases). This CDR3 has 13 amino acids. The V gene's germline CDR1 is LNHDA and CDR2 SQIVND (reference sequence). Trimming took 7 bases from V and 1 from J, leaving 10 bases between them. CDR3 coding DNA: TGTGCCAGTAATCAGGGTCGCCAAGAGACCCAGTACTTC. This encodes CASNQGRQETQYF.

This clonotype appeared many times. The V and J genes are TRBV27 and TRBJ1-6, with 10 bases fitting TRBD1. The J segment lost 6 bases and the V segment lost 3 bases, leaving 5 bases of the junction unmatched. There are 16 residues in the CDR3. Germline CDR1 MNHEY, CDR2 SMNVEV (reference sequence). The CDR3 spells CASSLWTGGPNSPLHF. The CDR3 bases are TGTGCCAGCAGTTTGTGGACAGGGGGACCTAATTCACCCCTCCACTTT.

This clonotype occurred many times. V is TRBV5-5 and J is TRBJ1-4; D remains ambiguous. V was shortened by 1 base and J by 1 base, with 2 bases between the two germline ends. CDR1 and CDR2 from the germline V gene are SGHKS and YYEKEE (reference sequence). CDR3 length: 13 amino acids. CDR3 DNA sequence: TGTGCCAGCAGCTTGTTAACTAATGAAAAACTGTTTTTT. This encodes CASSLLTNEKLFF.

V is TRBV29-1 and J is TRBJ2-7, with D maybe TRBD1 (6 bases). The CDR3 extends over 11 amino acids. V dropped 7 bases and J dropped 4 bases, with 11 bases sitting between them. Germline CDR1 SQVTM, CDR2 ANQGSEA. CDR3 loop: CSARTAYEQYF. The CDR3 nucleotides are TGCAGCGCCCGGACAGCGTACGAGCAGTACTTC.

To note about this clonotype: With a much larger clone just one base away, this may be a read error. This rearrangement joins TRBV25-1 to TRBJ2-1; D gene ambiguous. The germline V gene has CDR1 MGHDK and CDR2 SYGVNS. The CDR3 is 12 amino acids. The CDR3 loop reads CASSGTSSPQLF. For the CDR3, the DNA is TGTGCCAGCAGTGGAACGTCGAGCCCGCAGTTATTC.

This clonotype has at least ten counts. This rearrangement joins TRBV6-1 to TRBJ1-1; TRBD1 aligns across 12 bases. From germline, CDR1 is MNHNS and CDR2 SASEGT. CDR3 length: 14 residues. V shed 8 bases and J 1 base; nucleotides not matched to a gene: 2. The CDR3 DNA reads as TGTGCCAGCGGGGGACAGGGGGCGAACACTGAAGCTTTCTTT. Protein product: CASGGQGANTEAFF.

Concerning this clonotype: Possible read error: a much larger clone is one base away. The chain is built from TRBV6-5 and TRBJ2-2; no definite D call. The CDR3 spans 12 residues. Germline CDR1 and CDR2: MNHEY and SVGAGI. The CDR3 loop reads CARSYGTGELFF. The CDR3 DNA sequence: TGTGCCAGGAGTTACGGAACCGGGGAGCTGTTTTTT.

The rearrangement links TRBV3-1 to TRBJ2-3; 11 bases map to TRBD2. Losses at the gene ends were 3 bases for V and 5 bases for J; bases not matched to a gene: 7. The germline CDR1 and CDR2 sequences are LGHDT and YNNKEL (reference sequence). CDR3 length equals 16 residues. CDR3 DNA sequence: TGTGCCAGCAGCCAGTCCGGACTAGCGGGCAAAGATACGCAGTATTTT. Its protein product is CASSQSGLAGKDTQYF.

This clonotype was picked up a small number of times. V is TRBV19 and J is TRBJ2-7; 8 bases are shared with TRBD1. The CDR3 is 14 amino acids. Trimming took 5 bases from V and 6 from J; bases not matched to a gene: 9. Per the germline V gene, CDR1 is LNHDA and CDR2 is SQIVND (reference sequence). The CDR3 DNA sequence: TGTGCCAGTAGTCCGACAGGGGATGGGTCCGAGCAGTACTTC. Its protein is CASSPTGDGSEQYF.